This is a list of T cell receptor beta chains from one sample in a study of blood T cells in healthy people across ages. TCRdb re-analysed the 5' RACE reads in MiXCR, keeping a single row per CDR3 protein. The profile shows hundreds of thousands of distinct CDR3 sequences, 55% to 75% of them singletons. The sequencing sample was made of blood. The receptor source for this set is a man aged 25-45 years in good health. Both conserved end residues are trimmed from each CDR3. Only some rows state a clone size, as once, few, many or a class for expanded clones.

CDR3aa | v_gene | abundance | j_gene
SATSVNQPQH | TRBV20-1 | - | TRBJ1-5
ASSLEGQQPQH | TRBV28 | few | TRBJ1-5
ASSLIFQGTEGYT | TRBV7-2 | - | TRBJ1-2
ASSLLGQSDTQY | TRBV27 | - | TRBJ2-3
ASSQDADLGNNYGYT | TRBV4-2 | - | TRBJ1-2
ASSSGDRARAQPQH | TRBV6-6 | - | TRBJ1-5
ASSPLQGRRGEQY | TRBV18 | few | -
ASSREENQPQH | TRBV21-1 | - | TRBJ1-5
ASSKRGQGAYNEQF | TRBV21-1 | - | TRBJ2-1
ASSSRSGSYEQY | TRBV7-2 | many | TRBJ2-7
SVEEGVGKVESSYT | TRBV29-1 | few | TRBJ1-2
ASTTQWDRGGNTDTQY | TRBV12-3/TRBV12-4 | - | TRBJ2-3
SAPGQENSYNEQF | TRBV20-1 | few | TRBJ2-1
ASSVREVNTEAF | TRBV11-1 | - | TRBJ1-1
SASRTSGSFDEQY | TRBV20-1 | - | TRBJ2-7
ASSETTSGRLYEQY | TRBV25-1 | - | TRBJ2-7
ASSYAGGGPGANVLT | TRBV7-6 | - | TRBJ2-6
AISVRQVDTEAF | TRBV10-3 | few | TRBJ1-1
SAVGTPTDTQY | TRBV20-1 | - | TRBJ2-3
ASSQQRTGIYEQY | TRBV3-1 | - | TRBJ2-7
ASTGQGRYTQY | TRBV7-2 | - | TRBJ2-3
ASSPVGSSGNEQF | TRBV28 | - | TRBJ2-1
ASSRSGTSYEQY | TRBV6-5 | - | TRBJ2-7
ASSLGRDLAYEQY | TRBV7-8 | - | TRBJ2-7
ASSRDRGFGEKLF | TRBV7-2 | - | TRBJ1-4
ATTNGDSPLH | TRBV7-9 | - | TRBJ1-6
ASSLELLASTNEQF | TRBV7-2 | few | TRBJ2-1
AIRPTGLWSPLH | TRBV10-3 | - | TRBJ1-6
ASSPQRGFPDTQY | TRBV7-2 | - | TRBJ2-3